This note documents a single TCR beta chain sequence. The antigen this receptor binds is unknown. No per-base quality is available; no much larger clone lies one base away. The data are from a study of siplizumab effects on memory and regulatory T cells (dated by TCRdb to between 2018 and 2020). Regarding the complete study: The effect of the anti-CD2 antibody siplizumab on alloreactive T-cell subsets was examined in allogeneic mixed lymphocyte reactions constructed from human PBMCs.

Library preparation employed the immunoSEQ multiplex PCR assay. Around 92,000 TCR templates per sample were assayed by the deep sequencing platform. Genomic DNA extracted from sorted T cells was used for TCRbeta CDR3 sequencing. Turning to the authors' computational methods: Clonal analysis of TCRbeta CDR3 data was done in the R programming language. Alloreactive CD4+ and CD8+ clones were defined by comparing unstimulated samples with post-reaction CFSE-low samples. Regulatory or non-regulatory origin of alloreactive CD4+ clones was assigned by matching sequences to the sorted unstimulated Treg and non-Treg repertoires. TCRdb took this table from immuneACCESS and kept in-frame rearrangements with V and J called. Such tables lack part of the clones; where checked against another copy, unresolved V genes explain under half of the gap, and the rest is unexplained. Clone size and the V and J calls come from that table; the DNA yielded D and trimming. The sample table shows some 64,000 clones, and roughly 78% are seen once. The ten top clones hold over 0.4% of the sample.

In three donor pairs, further sequencing was done on unstimulated CD8+ naive, CD4+ memory, CD8+ TEMRA, CD4+ naive and CD8+ effector memory subsets. Sorted unstimulated T cells and proliferating T cells recovered from mixed lymphocyte reactions underwent TCRbeta CDR3 sequencing. Fresh whole blood from about 10 HLA-typed healthy donors served as the source for isolating PBMCs. The CDR3 contains 14 residues, cysteine and phenylalanine counted. Just CDR3 DNA is preserved here, 42 bases in frame from base 1. Cut back by 6 bases and 6 bases, the V and J ends lie 15 bases apart. CDR1 WSHSY and CDR2 SAAADI were looked up in the germline V gene. Results and caveats for the whole study, not just this receptor: Compared with memory T cells, unstimulated naive T cells appeared more diverse, and naive cells seemed to make a substantial contribution to the alloresponse. Roughly 75-95% of proliferating CD4+ or CD8+ clones could not be assigned a naive or memory phenotype. Sequences below about 10^-5 frequency were poorly captured, so only a minor fraction of alloreactive clones could be mapped to unstimulated subsets. The cumulative frequency of alloreactive sequences that could be traced back to unstimulated CD4+ memory T cells was significantly reduced by siplizumab. The suppressive function of proliferating Tregs from siplizumab cultures was not functionally confirmed. Among mappable alloreactive CD4+ clones, the Treg-derived fraction averaged about 70% with siplizumab versus about 27% in control reactions.

The chain links TRBV10-2 with TRBJ1-5; TRBD1 is perhaps the D gene, given 6 matching bases. Sequencing input: memory CD4+ T cells sorted from blood. The cell subset or site tag for this specimen amounts to: unstimulated CD4+ memory T cells. This clonotype originated in a human donor in good health. CDR3 protein: CASRRGDGGQPQHF. In nucleotide form, the sequence is TGCGCCAGCAGGAGGGGGGATGGGGGTCAGCCCCAGCATTTT.